Below are 28 T cell receptor beta chains sequenced from a single sample in a study of human T cells and chemical hapten exposure. TCRdb analysed the RACE reads with MiXCR anew, one entry per CDR3 protein. Of just over 350,000 distinct CDR3 sequences listed, about 6% were seen once; the top ten hold around 5.6%. Time point reported: patch test 2, 6 weeks after DPC sensitization. The treatment denotes: therapeutic diphenylcyclopropenone sensitization with weekly scalp DPC. Sample: whole blood, taken in connection with sensitization to the hapten diphenylcyclopropenone (DPC). These receptors were obtained from a woman aged 18-29 years with alopecia areata. Some clones in this sample may be carry-over from other donors' samples.

This clonotype turned up a few times. This sequence joins TRBV7-9 and TRBJ2-3, with a weak D call TRBD2 (6 bases). CDR3 size: 15 residues. The germline V gene encodes CDR1 SEHNR and CDR2 FQNEAQ (reference sequence). Trimming stripped 5 bases from V and 1 base from J, with 13 bases between. The CDR3 sequence: CASSKWGGGTDTQYF. CDR3 coding DNA: TGTGCCAGCAGCAAATGGGGCGGGGGCACAGATACGCAGTATTTT. Variable domain in full (rest from reference TRBV7-9 and TRBJ2-3): DTGVSQNPRHKITKRGQNVTFRCDPISEHNRLYWYRQTLGQGPEFLTYFQNEAQLEKSRLLSDRFSAERPKGSFSTLEIQRTEQGDSAMYLCASSKWGGGTDTQYFGPGTRLTVL.

This clonotype was counted many times. The chain recombines TRBV12-3 or TRBV12-4 with TRBJ2-3, with TRBD1 identical over 9 bases. The trim removed 5 bases at V and 1 base at J, leaving 4 bases unmatched. The CDR3 has 15 residues. In nucleotides, the CDR3 is TGTGCCAGCAGTGATACAGGGGGCGGCACAGATACGCAGTATTTT. Translated, it gives CASSDTGGGTDTQYF.

This CDR3 reads CASSRGNNSPLHF. The CDR3 nucleotides read TGTGCCAGCAGTAGGGGGAATAATTCACCCCTCCACTTT. This chain links TRBV6-5 with TRBJ1-6; D may be TRBD1 (6 bases). There are 13 residues in the CDR3. V was cut by 5 bases and J by 5 bases, with 7 bases left in between. The germline gives CDR1 MNHEY, CDR2 SVGAGI.

This clonotype occurred many times. The chain has TRBV6-1 and TRBJ1-5; 9 positions agree with TRBD1. J gave up 4 bases and V 7 bases, and 8 bases lay outside the gene matches. CDR1 is MNHNS and CDR2 is SASEGT in the germline V gene. The length of the CDR3 is 15 residues. The CDR3 sequence: CASTVQGAGNQPQHF. DNA for the CDR3: TGTGCCAGCACTGTACAGGGGGCCGGTAATCAGCCCCAGCATTTT.

This clonotype was picked up many times. The V and J genes are TRBV7-2 and TRBJ2-2; no clear D gene. Germline assignment: CDR1 SGHTA and CDR2 FQGNSA. This CDR3 region has 12 residues. Trimming took 6 bases from V and 5 from J, leaving 7 bases between them. CDR3 nucleotides: TGTGCCAGCAGACTATTAACCGGGGAGCTGTTTTTT. Translation: CASRLLTGELFF.

The rearrangement links TRBV5-1 to TRBJ2-4, with 8 bases identical to TRBD2. The CDR3 extends over 19 amino acids. The ends lost 3 bases at V and 1 base at J; junction bases unmatched: 15. Germline V gene data show CDR1 as SGHRS and CDR2 as YFSETQ. Here the CDR3 DNA reads TGCGCCAGCAGCTCACCGTTAACTCAAGCGGGGGTCGCCAAAAACATTCAGTACTTC. Protein sequence: CASSSPLTQAGVAKNIQYF.

This clonotype has more than one count but fewer than ten. The chain employs TRBV12-3 or TRBV12-4 and TRBJ2-5, with D perhaps matching TRBD1 or TRBD2 (5 bases each). V gave up 7 bases and J gave up 4 bases, with 10 bases separating them. This CDR3 comprises 12 residues. The CDR3 nucleotides read TGTGCCAGCACCCGGGACCCAGAGACCCAGTACTTC. Translated, it gives CASTRDPETQYF.

This clonotype occurred a few times. The rearrangement links TRBV20-1 to TRBJ1-5; TRBD1 matches at 8 bases. Germline CDR1 and CDR2: DFQATT and SNEGSKA (reference sequence). This CDR3 spans 15 amino acids. The junction had 6 bases not matched to a gene; V was cut back by 5 bases and J by 0 bases. The CDR3 spells CSARDRRDSNQPQHF. CDR3 DNA: TGCAGTGCTCGGGACAGGCGGGATAGCAATCAGCCCCAGCATTTT.

This clonotype was detected only once. The chain uses TRBV7-9 and TRBJ2-6; perhaps TRBD1 as D (5 bases). The CDR3 sequence is 15 residues long. Germline assignment: CDR1 SEHNR and CDR2 FQNEAQ (reference sequence). The ends were cut back, 5 bases at V and 2 bases at J, with 10 bases in the middle. CDR3 region: CASSLRDPGANVLTF. For the CDR3, the DNA is TGTGCCAGCAGCCTCAGGGATCCTGGGGCCAACGTCCTGACTTTC.

The chain uses TRBV5-1 and TRBJ1-1, with TRBD1 identical over 11 bases. The CDR3 length is 15 residues. The ends lost 3 bases at V and 5 bases at J; junction bases unmatched: 6. Looked up from germline, CDR1 is SGHRS and CDR2 is YFSETQ. CDR3 sequence (DNA): TGCGCCAGCAGCTCCGGGACAGGGGGATATACTGAAGCTTTCTTT. Translated: CASSSGTGGYTEAFF.

The table lists this clonotype with many counts. The chain is built from TRBV29-1 and TRBJ1-1, with D perhaps TRBD1 (6 bases). Germline V gene data show CDR1 as SQVTM and CDR2 as ANQGSEA. The CDR3 is made up of 15 amino acids. V lost 6 bases and J lost 0, with 17 bases in between. Here the CDR3 DNA reads TGCAGCGTAACACGGGACACTTACATGAACACTGAAGCTTTCTTT. Amino acid sequence: CSVTRDTYMNTEAFF.

This clonotype showed up many times. The gene calls are TRBV13 and TRBJ2-7; 10 nucleotides align to TRBD2. Trimming took 4 bases from V and 4 from J; bases not matched to a gene: 10. The CDR3 is 16 amino acids. Germline V CDR1 and CDR2: PRHDT, FYEKMQ (reference sequence). The CDR3 coding sequence is TGTGCCAGCAGCTCCCCTTCTCAAGCGGGGGGGTACGAGCAGTACTTC. Residues: CASSSPSQAGGYEQYF.

This clonotype was detected many times. The rearrangement uses TRBV3-1 and TRBJ1-5; the D gene is possibly TRBD1 (5 bases). Germline loops: CDR1 LGHDT, CDR2 YNNKEL (reference sequence). Trimming removed 2 bases from V and 8 bases from J, with 13 bases in between. The CDR3 extends over 14 amino acids. The CDR3: CASSQPGFKEPQHF. The CDR3 bases are TGTGCCAGCAGCCAACCAGGGTTCAAAGAGCCCCAGCATTTT.

The chain employs TRBV7-2 and TRBJ2-5, with D uncertain. CDR1 SGHTA and CDR2 FQGNSA come from the germline V gene. V lost 5 bases to trimming and J lost 1 base, with 8 bases between them. CDR3 length equals 13 residues. The CDR3 protein is CASSPDLQETQYF. The CDR3 region has the DNA TGTGCCAGCAGCCCGGACCTCCAAGAGACCCAGTACTTC. Complete variable domain (other parts from reference TRBV7-2 and TRBJ2-5): GAGVSQSPSNKVTEKGKDVELRCDPISGHTALYWYRQSLGQGLEFLIYFQGNSAPDKSGLPSDRFSAERTGGSVSTLTIQRTQQEDSAVYLCASSPDLQETQYFGPGTRLLVL.

CDR3 nucleotides: TGTGCCAGCAGTTTAAAAGTAGGGGGCTCTGGCTACACCTTC. Translating gives CASSLKVGGSGYTF. This rearrangement joins TRBV27 to TRBJ1-2; 7 bases agree with TRBD1. V lost 2 bases to trimming and J lost 7 bases; unmatched junction nucleotides: 7. This CDR3 contains 14 residues. Germline-derived CDR1 and CDR2 are MNHEY and SMNVEV (reference sequence).

This clonotype was counted between two and nine times. This chain uses TRBV28 with TRBJ2-7; D possibly corresponds to TRBD1 (5 bases). The V end was cut by 5 bases, the J end by 3 bases, with 17 bases between. The CDR3 covers 15 residues. Germline values: CDR1 MDHEN, CDR2 SYDVKM. CDR3 sequence: CASSPRTWPGYEQYF. In nucleotides, the CDR3 is TGTGCCAGCAGTCCCCGGACATGGCCAGGCTACGAGCAGTACTTC.

The chain carries TRBV25-1 and TRBJ2-3; 9 bases agree with TRBD2. V gave up 10 bases and J gave up 3 bases; unmatched junction bases: 5. The CDR3 has 13 amino acids. Germline lookup yields CDR1 MGHDK and CDR2 SYGVNS. DNA for the CDR3: TGTGCCACCCTACTAGCGGGTACAGATACGCAGTATTTT. Its translation is CATLLAGTDTQYF. Supplemented by reference TRBV25-1 and TRBJ2-3, the full variable domain reads EADIYQTPRYLVIGTGKKITLECSQTMGHDKMYWYQQDPGMELHLIHYSYGVNSTEKGDLSSESTVSRIRTEHFPLTLESARPSHTSQYLCATLLAGTDTQYFGPGTRLTVL.

This clonotype was counted between two and nine times. The V gene is TRBV6-5, the J gene TRBJ2-3; TRBD2 aligns across 12 bases. Germline lookup yields CDR1 MNHEY and CDR2 SVGAGI. This CDR3 is 19 amino acids long. V shed 0 bases, J shed 4 bases, and the junction held 11 bases outside the gene matches. The CDR3 sequence is CASSYSMASGGALSDTQYF. The CDR3 region has the DNA TGTGCCAGCAGTTACTCGATGGCTAGCGGGGGGGCTCTTTCAGATACGCAGTATTTT.

This clonotype was observed many times. V usage is TRBV5-1 and J usage is TRBJ2-1; D unclear. Germline assignment: CDR1 SGHRS and CDR2 YFSETQ. This CDR3 has 15 amino acids. V was shortened by 0 bases and J by 3 bases, with 10 bases between the two germline ends. CDR3 region: CASSLGLADYNEQFF. DNA of the CDR3: TGCGCCAGCAGCTTGGGACTGGCCGACTACAATGAGCAGTTCTTC.

This clonotype was seen a handful of times. The J gene is TRBJ2-3, the V gene TRBV10-3; either TRBD1 or TRBD2 may supply D (5 bases each). Germline loops: CDR1 ENHRY, CDR2 SYGVKD. CDR3 length: 16 residues. With 8 bases removed from V and 2 bases from J, the gap between germline ends came to 20 bases. CDR3 sequence (DNA): TGTGCCATCGGGGACCGCCAAACCCCCCCCACAGATACGCAGTATTTT. This encodes CAIGDRQTPPTDTQYF.

This clonotype was picked up a small number of times. This chain connects TRBV3-1 to TRBJ2-7; D might be TRBD2 (5 bases). The germline V gene has CDR1 LGHDT and CDR2 YNNKEL (reference sequence). The CDR3 covers 18 residues. Deletions cut 1 base from V and 2 bases from J, with 21 bases between. The CDR3 region is CASSQGRRVDAVPYEQYF. In nucleotides, the CDR3 is TGTGCCAGCAGCCAAGGTAGGCGGGTCGACGCAGTTCCCTACGAGCAGTACTTC.

This chain joins TRBV6-6 and TRBJ1-2; D not resolved. The CDR3 totals 15 residues. Germline V gene data show CDR1 as MNHNY and CDR2 as SVGAGI (reference sequence). The V end was cut by 6 bases, the J end by 2 bases, with 16 bases between. The DNA for the CDR3 is TGTGCCAGCAGCCAGACCCAGCAGACAAACTATGGCTACACCTTC. Its translation: CASSQTQQTNYGYTF.

The rearrangement uses TRBV12-3 or TRBV12-4 and TRBJ1-1; 7 positions match TRBD1. CDR3 length: 14 residues. J was trimmed by 5 bases and V by 8 bases; bases with no gene match: 11. CDR3 sequence (DNA): TGTGCCAGCCGCTGGGGGGACAGTGGAACTGAAGCTTTCTTT. Translating it yields CASRWGDSGTEAFF.

The V call is TRBV5-1, the J call TRBJ2-1; 10 positions match TRBD2. Germline V CDR1 and CDR2: SGHRS, YFSETQ. After removal of 3 bases from V and 4 bases from J, the junction contained 4 bases not matched to a gene. CDR3 size: 15 residues. CDR3 DNA: TGCGCCAGCAGCTCGGGACTAGCGCAATACAATGAGCAGTTCTTC. This codes for CASSSGLAQYNEQFF.

This clonotype was counted many times. The gene calls are TRBV7-9 and TRBJ2-4; D remains ambiguous. With 5 bases removed from V and 0 bases from J, the gap between germline ends came to 14 bases. CDR1 is SEHNR, CDR2 FQNEAQ, per germline (reference sequence). The CDR3 is 16 residues long. The DNA for the CDR3 is TGTGCCAGCAGCGATGAGCCCAGTTTAGCCAAAAACATTCAGTACTTC. The encoded protein is CASSDEPSLAKNIQYF.

This clonotype was detected a few times. The genes are TRBV5-6 and TRBJ1-5, with D tentatively TRBD1 (6 bases). The germline V and J ends were trimmed by 4 bases and 3 bases, with 14 bases remaining between them. The germline CDR1 and CDR2 sequences are SGHDT and YYEEEE. This CDR3 has 15 residues. CDR3 coding DNA: TGTGCCAGCAGCCAGACTACAGGGTACAATCAGCCCCAGCATTTT. Translation gives CASSQTTGYNQPQHF.

This clonotype was seen repeatedly, ten times or more. This chain joins TRBV7-9 and TRBJ1-1; tentatively, D is TRBD1 (6 bases). The CDR3 consists of 15 residues. Trimming cost V 2 bases and J 4 bases, with 14 bases left between them. CDR1 and CDR2 from the germline V gene are SEHNR and FQNEAQ (reference sequence). In nucleotides, the CDR3 is TGTGCCAGCAGCTTAAACTCCCAGGGGATCACTGAAGCTTTCTTT. Protein product: CASSLNSQGITEAFF.

This clonotype was counted only a few times. The V and J genes are TRBV20-1 and TRBJ1-1; 7 nucleotides line up with TRBD1. CDR1 is DFQATT, CDR2 SNEGSKA, per germline (reference sequence). The trim removed 1 base at V and 4 bases at J, leaving 6 bases unmatched. The CDR3 runs to 14 residues. The CDR3 coding sequence is TGCAGTGCTAGAGCAGGGGGTTCTCGCACTGAAGCTTTCTTT. Protein: CSARAGGSRTEAFF.